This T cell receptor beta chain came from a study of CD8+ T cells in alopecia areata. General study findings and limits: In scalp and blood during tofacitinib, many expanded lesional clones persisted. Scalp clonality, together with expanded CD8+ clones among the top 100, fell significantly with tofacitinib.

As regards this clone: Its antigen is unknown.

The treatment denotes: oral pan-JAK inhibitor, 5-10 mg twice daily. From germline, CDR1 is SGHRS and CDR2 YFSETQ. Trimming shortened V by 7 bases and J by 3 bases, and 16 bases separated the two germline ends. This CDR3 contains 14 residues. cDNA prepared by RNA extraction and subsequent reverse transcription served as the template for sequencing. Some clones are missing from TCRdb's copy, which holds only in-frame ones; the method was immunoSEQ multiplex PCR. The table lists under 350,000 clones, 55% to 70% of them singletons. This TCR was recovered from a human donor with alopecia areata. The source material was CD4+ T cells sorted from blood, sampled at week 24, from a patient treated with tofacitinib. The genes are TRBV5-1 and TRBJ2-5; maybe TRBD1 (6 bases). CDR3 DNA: TGCGCCAGCCAAATTTTCGGACAGAAAGAGACCCAGTACTTC. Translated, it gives CASQIFGQKETQYF.